One and the same sample provided the 10 T cell receptor beta chains below, sequenced in a study of T cells in localized non-small cell lung cancer. Sequencing used immunoSEQ multiplex PCR; TCRdb keeps in-frame clones, though not all of them. The data show 20,000 to 25,000 clones, 87% seen once. The starting material was PBMCs, obtained before any cancer treatment. Receptors were obtained from a man aged 40 to 75 with stage II squamous cell lung carcinoma.

This clone has more than one count but fewer than ten. The chain has TRBV7-6 and TRBJ2-5; maybe TRBD2 (6 bases). Trimming took 3 bases from V and 5 from J, leaving 13 bases between them. The CDR3 sequence is 14 residues long. Per germline, CDR1 SGHVS and CDR2 FNYEAQ. The CDR3 loop is CASSLEGSFETQYF. CDR3 coding DNA: TGTGCCAGCAGCTTGGAGGGTTCTTTCGAGACCCAGTACTTC.

In its sample, this clone was seen once. This chain links TRBV7-2 with TRBJ1-2; weak D call: TRBD1 (6 bases). Trimming stripped 1 base from V and 5 bases from J, with 14 bases between. This CDR3 is built from 15 residues. CDR1 is SGHTA and CDR2 is FQGNSA in the germline V gene. The CDR3 region is CASSLGGGVGYGYTF. CDR3 in DNA: TGTGCCAGCAGCTTAGGGGGGGGCGTCGGGTATGGCTACACCTTC.

The V and J genes are TRBV6-1 and TRBJ2-1; D is undetermined. CDR1 MNHNS and CDR2 SASEGT come from the germline V gene. The CDR3 length is 17 residues. Trimming left V 0 bases short and J 8 bases short, with 20 bases between. In DNA, the CDR3 is TGTGCCAGCAGTGAAGCGCCGACCGTCCGGGTAGTCGATGAGCAGTTCTTC. Protein product: CASSEAPTVRVVDEQFF.

V usage is TRBV7-9 and J usage is TRBJ2-1; possibly TRBD2 for D (6 bases). Germline V gene lookup returns CDR1 SEHNR and CDR2 FQNEAQ (reference sequence). The CDR3 runs 14 residues. The germline V and J ends were trimmed by 4 bases and 10 bases, with 17 bases remaining between them. The CDR3 is CASSSSGLSIEQFF. CDR3 DNA sequence: TGTGCCAGCAGCTCCTCGGGACTCTCAATCGAGCAGTTCTTC.

The table lists this clone with a few counts. The gene calls are TRBV5-1 and TRBJ2-3; D is possibly TRBD2 (7 bases). Germline V gives CDR1 SGHRS, CDR2 YFSETQ. The CDR3 is made up of 16 amino acids. Trimming removed 0 bases from V and 0 bases from J, with 11 bases in between. This CDR3 is CASSLDAGASTDTQYF. The CDR3 nucleotides read TGCGCCAGCAGCTTGGATGCGGGGGCCAGCACAGATACGCAGTATTTT.

V is TRBV5-4 and J is TRBJ2-1, with D perhaps matching TRBD1 or TRBD2 (5 bases each). The CDR3 runs 12 residues. Germline V gene lookup returns CDR1 SGHNT and CDR2 YYREEE (reference sequence). The germline V and J ends were trimmed by 0 bases and 7 bases, with 5 bases remaining between them. In DNA form, the CDR3 reads TGTGCCAGCAGCTTGGGGGGGAATGAGCAGTTCTTC. As protein: CASSLGGNEQFF.

The chain combines TRBV30 with TRBJ2-3; D is unresolved. CDR1 is GTSNPN and CDR2 is SVGIG in the germline V gene (reference sequence). The V and J ends lost 0 bases and 6 bases respectively, with 13 bases between them. This CDR3 comprises 14 residues. CDR3 sequence: CAWSVTRSGDTQYF. The CDR3 DNA reads as TGTGCCTGGAGTGTGACGCGGTCAGGCGATACGCAGTATTTT.

The genes are TRBV7-9 and TRBJ1-5; unclear D gene. CDR1 is SEHNR and CDR2 is FQNEAQ in the germline V gene (reference sequence). Trimming removed 1 base from V and 5 bases from J, with 12 bases in between. This CDR3 comprises 15 residues. The CDR3 protein is CASSLGTVEDQPQHF. Here the CDR3 DNA reads TGTGCCAGCAGCTTAGGAACGGTGGAGGATCAGCCCCAGCATTTT. Complete variable domain (other parts from reference TRBV7-9 and TRBJ1-5): DTGVSQNPRHKITKRGQNVTFRCDPISEHNRLYWYRQTLGQGPEFLTYFQNEAQLEKSRLLSDRFSAERPKGSFSTLEIQRTEQGDSAMYLCASSLGTVEDQPQHFGDGTRLSIL.

The gene calls are TRBV6-1 and TRBJ1-5, with 8 positions matching TRBD1. Trimming took 2 bases from V and 0 from J; bases not matched to a gene: 6. There are 17 residues in the CDR3. Germline V gene lookup returns CDR1 MNHNS and CDR2 SASEGT. CDR3 sequence (DNA): TGTGCCAGCAGTGAAAGGGGGACAGGACTTAGCAATCAGCCCCAGCATTTT. This codes for CASSERGTGLSNQPQHF.

V is TRBV29-1 and J is TRBJ2-7, with D possibly matching TRBD1 (6 bases). The CDR3 consists of 13 residues. The germline gives CDR1 SQVTM, CDR2 ANQGSEA. V lost 7 bases and J 2 bases, leaving 15 bases between the germline ends. This chain's CDR3 is CSATSGATYEQYF. CDR3 in DNA: TGCAGCGCCACCTCAGGGGCTACCTACGAGCAGTACTTC.